The rows below give T cell receptor beta chains drawn from one sample of a study of shared clonotypes between healthy human individuals. Profiling relied on immunoSEQ multiplex PCR, and the TCRdb table lists in-frame clones only, not all of them. Found here are about 2.5 million clones, roughly 92% of them singletons; the top ten hold 0.37%. The sequencing sample was made of naive CD4+ T cells from PBMCs. Receptors were obtained from a young man in good health. Some clones in this sample may be carry-over from other donors' samples. The CDR3 runs from the conserved cysteine through the conserved F or W. D genes are given only for firm matches.

j_call d_call v_call cdr3_aa cdr3_nt
TRBJ2-1 NA TRBV4-1 CASSQDLGTYNEQFF TGCGCCAGCAGCCAAGATCTGGGTACCTACAATGAGCAGTTCTTC
TRBJ1-5 NA TRBV19 CASHTMGVWNQPQHF TGTGCCAGCCACACCATGGGGGTATGGAATCAGCCCCAGCATTTT
TRBJ2-1 TRBD2 TRBV10-3 CAISETSGGRHNEQFF TGTGCCATCAGTGAGACTAGCGGGGGTAGACACAATGAGCAGTTCTTC
TRBJ2-5 NA TRBV7-6 CASSYHGLLETQYF TGTGCCAGCAGTTACCACGGACTGTTGGAGACCCAGTACTTC
TRBJ2-3 TRBD2 TRBV5-1 CASSRGSAGEDTQYF TGCGCCAGCAGCCGAGGATCAGCGGGAGAAGATACGCAGTATTTT
TRBJ2-1 NA TRBV27 CASSHRPLAAGRPTMRQFF TGTGCCAGCAGTCATAGGCCCCTTGCCGCGGGACGCCCTACAATGAGGCAGTTCTTC
TRBJ2-3 TRBD2 TRBV7-2 CASSQGLAGGPSTDTQYF TGTGCCAGCAGCCAGGGACTAGCGGGAGGGCCTAGTACAGATACGCAGTATTTT
TRBJ1-5 TRBD1 TRBV19 CASSKLGGYQPQHF TGTGCCAGTAGTAAGTTAGGGGGCTATCAGCCCCAGCATTTT
TRBJ2-7 NA TRBV29-1 CSVVGPEGGEANF TGCAGCGTTGTGGGTCCGGAAGGGGGGGAAGCGAACTTC
TRBJ2-2 TRBD1 TRBV6-4 CASSRTGLNTGELFF TGTGCCAGCAGTAGGACAGGCTTGAACACCGGGGAGCTGTTTTTT
TRBJ2-3 NA TRBV5-1 CASGSLPEDTQYF TGCGCCAGCGGTTCTCTCCCGGAAGATACGCAGTATTTT
TRBJ2-3 NA TRBV21-1 CASSWWSSTDTQYF TGTGCCAGCTCCTGGTGGTCTAGCACAGATACGCAGTATTTT
TRBJ2-7 NA TRBV9 CASSVGIRGGFDEQYF TGTGCCAGCAGCGTAGGAATAAGAGGGGGGTTCGACGAGCAGTACTTC